The entry that follows covers one T cell receptor beta chain sequence. This sample stems from a study of T cells in Graves' hyperthyroidism and ophthalmopathy. Study-level background: At the time of initial diagnosis and before any treatment, peripheral blood was collected.

Exclusion criteria comprised uncontrolled infection, other autoimmune disease, pregnancy or lactation. The CDR3 contains 14 residues. The V gene end was trimmed by 5 bases and the J gene end by 6 bases; junction bases not matched to a gene: 7. Regions amplified from RNA transcripts were the TCR beta CDR3 regions. Carried out on the TCR CDR3, a first-round RT-PCR used the HTBI primer set. A single record per CDR3 protein comes from TCRdb applying MiXCR to the multiplex PCR reads. The sample consists of under 250,000 distinct CDR3 sequences, more than 20% of them appearing once. This sequence was found in a woman aged 40-49 years with Graves' ophthalmopathy. The sample taken for sequencing was blood. The chain couples TRBV12-3 or TRBV12-4 to TRBJ1-5; 7 positions match TRBD1. The CDR3 nucleotides read TGTGCCAGCAGTCCGACAGGGAACCGTCAGCCCCAGCATTTT. Translating it yields CASSPTGNRQPQHF.